The TCR beta chain under discussion was sequenced for a study of T cells after yellow fever vaccination. Overall study findings and caveats: Clonotypes found in both CD4 and CD8 compartments made up a small share.

For this clonotype: Its matching antigen is unknown.

TCRdb analysed the 5' RACE reads with MiXCR anew, one entry per CDR3 protein. Seen here are hundreds of thousands of distinct CDR3 sequences, approximately 13% observed once, and the top ten hold 15%. Per germline, CDR1 SGHNT and CDR2 YYREEE (reference sequence). V shed 4 bases, J shed 7 bases, and the junction held 10 bases outside the gene matches. There are 16 residues in the CDR3. The sequenced sample was PBMCs, obtained on the day of the yellow fever booster vaccination. The sequence derives from a young man who received the YFV17D yellow fever vaccine. The rearrangement links TRBV5-4 to TRBJ2-7; TRBD2 agrees at 14 bases. The CDR3 spells CASSLKTSGRGWEQYF. CDR3 bases: TGTGCCAGCAGCCTGAAGACTAGCGGGAGGGGTTGGGAGCAGTACTTC.